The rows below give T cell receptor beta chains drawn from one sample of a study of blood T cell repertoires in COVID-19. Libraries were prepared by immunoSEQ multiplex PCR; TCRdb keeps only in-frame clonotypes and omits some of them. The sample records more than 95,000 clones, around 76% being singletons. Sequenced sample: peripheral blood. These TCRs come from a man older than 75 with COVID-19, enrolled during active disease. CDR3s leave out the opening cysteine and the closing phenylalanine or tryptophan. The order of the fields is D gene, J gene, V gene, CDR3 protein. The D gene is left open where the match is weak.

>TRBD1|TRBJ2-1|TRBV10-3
AIKGWGQFNNEQF
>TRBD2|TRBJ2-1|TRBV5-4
ASSQGSGSGIYNEQF
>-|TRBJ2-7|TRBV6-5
ASSYSKAGGYEQY
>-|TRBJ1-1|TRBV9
ASSVEQSNTEAF
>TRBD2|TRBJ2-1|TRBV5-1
ASSLASSGRASNEQF
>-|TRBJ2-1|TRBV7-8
ASSNVVTQGTNEQF
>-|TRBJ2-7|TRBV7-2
ASSSSVQGEQY
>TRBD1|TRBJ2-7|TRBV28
ASSLGGQGYEQY
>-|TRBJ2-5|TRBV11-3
ASSSGLQETQY
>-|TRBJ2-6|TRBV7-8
ASSLVMRSGANVLT
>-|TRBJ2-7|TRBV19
ASSMTTSYEQY
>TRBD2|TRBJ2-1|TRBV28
ASSLYGTSGRNEQF
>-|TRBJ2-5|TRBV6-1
ASSETRGAHETQY
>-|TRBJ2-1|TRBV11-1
ASAPGLSYNEQF
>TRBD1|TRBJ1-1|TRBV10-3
AIRAGQGDTEAF
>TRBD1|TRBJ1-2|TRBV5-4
ASTTDRALLSDGYT
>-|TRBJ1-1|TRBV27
ASSFTGGTEAF
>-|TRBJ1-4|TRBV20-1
SASPPGVWDEKLF
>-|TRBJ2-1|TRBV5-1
ASSLWAGWGYNEQF
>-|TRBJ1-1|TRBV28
ASSQQGANTEAF
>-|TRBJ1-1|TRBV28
ASSLQGNTEAF
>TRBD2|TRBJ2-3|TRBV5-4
ASSPGVREASDTQY
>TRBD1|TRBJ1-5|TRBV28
ASSSDRGPHQPQH
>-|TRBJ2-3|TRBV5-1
ASSWSGVADTQY
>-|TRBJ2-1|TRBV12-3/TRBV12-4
ASSLQRDEQF
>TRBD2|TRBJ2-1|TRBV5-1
ASRAWASGGDEQF